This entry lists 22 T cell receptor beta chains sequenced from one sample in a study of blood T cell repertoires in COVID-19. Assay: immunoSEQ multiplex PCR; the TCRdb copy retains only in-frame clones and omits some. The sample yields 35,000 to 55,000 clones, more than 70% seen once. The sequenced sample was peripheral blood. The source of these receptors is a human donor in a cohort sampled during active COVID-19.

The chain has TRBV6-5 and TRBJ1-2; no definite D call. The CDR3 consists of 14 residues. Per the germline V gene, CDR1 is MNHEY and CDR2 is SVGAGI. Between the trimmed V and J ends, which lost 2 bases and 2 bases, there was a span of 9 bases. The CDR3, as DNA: TGTGCCAGCAGTTACCGTTCCCAGAACTATGGCTACACCTTC. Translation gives CASSYRSQNYGYTF.

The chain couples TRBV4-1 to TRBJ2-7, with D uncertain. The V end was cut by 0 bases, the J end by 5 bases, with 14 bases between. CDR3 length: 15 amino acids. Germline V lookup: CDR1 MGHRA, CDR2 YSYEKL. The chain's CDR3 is CASSQEAGLIHEQYF. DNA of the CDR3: TGCGCCAGCAGCCAAGAGGCAGGTTTAATACACGAGCAGTACTTC.

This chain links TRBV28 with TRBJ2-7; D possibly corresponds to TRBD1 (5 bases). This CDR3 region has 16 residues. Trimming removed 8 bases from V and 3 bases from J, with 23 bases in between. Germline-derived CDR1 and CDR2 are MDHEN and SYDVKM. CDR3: CASSNQGFFDFYEQYF. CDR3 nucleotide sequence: TGTGCCAGCTCGAATCAGGGATTTTTCGATTTCTACGAGCAGTACTTC.

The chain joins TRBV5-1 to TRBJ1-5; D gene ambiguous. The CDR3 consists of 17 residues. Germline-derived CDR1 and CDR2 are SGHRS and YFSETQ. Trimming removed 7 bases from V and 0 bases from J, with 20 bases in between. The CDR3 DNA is TGCGCCAGCCGACGACAATCGACCGACTATAGCAATCAGCCCCAGCATTTT. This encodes CASRRQSTDYSNQPQHF.

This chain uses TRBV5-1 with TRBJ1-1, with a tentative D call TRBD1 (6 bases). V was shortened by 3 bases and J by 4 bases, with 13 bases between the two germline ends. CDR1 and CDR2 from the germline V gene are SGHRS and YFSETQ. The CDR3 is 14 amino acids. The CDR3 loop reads CASSSTEGVTEAFF. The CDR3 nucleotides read TGCGCCAGCAGCTCAACAGAGGGGGTCACTGAAGCTTTCTTT.

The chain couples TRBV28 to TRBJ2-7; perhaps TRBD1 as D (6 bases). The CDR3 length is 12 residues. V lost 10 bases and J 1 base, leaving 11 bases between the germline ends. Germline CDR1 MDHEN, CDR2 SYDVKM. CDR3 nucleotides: TGTGCCACCATGGACAGTTCCTACGAGCAGTACTTC. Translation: CATMDSSYEQYF.

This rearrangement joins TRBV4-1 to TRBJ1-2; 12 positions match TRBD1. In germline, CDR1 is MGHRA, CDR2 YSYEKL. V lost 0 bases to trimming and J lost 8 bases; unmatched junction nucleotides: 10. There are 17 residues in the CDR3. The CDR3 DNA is TGCGCCAGCAGCCAAGATACACCGGGACAGGGGGCTACCGGCTACACCTTC. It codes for CASSQDTPGQGATGYTF.

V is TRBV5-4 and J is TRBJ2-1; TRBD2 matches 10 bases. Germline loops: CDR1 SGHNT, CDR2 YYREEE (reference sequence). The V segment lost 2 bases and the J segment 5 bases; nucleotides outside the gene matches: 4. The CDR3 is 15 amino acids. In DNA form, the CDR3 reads TGTGCCAGCAGCTTAGGGACTAGCGCAAACAATGAGCAGTTCTTC. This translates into CASSLGTSANNEQFF.

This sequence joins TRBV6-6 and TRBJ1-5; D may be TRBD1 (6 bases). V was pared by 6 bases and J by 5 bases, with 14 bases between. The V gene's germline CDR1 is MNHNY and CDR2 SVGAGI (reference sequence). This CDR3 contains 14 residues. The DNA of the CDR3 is TGTGCCAGCAGGATACAGGGTTTACATCAGCCCCAGCATTTT. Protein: CASRIQGLHQPQHF.

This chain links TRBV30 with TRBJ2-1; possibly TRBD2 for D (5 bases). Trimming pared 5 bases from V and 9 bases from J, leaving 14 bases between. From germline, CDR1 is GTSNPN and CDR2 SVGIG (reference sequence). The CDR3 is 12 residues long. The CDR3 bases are TGTGCCTGGGTGGTTAAAGGAGGTGAGCAGTTCTTC. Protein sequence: CAWVVKGGEQFF.

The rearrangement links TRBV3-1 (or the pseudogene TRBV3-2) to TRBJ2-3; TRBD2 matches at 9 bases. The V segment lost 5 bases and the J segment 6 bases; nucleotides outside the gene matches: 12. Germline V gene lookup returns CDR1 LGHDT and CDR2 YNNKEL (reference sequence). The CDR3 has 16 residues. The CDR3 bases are TGTGCCAGCAGCGCCCACCAAAGCGGGAGGCGGGATACGCAGTATTTT. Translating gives CASSAHQSGRRDTQYF.

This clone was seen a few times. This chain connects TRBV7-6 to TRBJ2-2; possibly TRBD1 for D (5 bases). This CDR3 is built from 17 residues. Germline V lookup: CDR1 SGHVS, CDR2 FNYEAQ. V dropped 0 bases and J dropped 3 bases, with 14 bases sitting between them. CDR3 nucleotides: TGTGCCAGCAGCTTAGCCCCCTCAGGGTCCGACACCGGGGAGCTGTTTTTT. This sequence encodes CASSLAPSGSDTGELFF.

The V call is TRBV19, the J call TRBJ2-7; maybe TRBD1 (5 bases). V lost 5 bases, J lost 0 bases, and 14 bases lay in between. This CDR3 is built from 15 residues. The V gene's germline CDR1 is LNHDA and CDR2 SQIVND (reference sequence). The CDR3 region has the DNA TGTGCCAGTAGTCGCCGGACACGGAGCTCCTACGAGCAGTACTTC. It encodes CASSRRTRSSYEQYF.

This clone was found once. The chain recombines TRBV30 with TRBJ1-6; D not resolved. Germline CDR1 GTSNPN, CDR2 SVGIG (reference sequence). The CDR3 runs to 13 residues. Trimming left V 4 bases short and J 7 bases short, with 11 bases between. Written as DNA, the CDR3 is TGTGCCTGGAACCGGGAGCCAAATTCACCCCTCCACTTT. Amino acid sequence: CAWNREPNSPLHF. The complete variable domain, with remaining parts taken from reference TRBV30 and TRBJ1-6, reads SQTIHQWPATLVQPVGSPLSLECTVEGTSNPNLYWYRQAAGRGLQLLFYSVGIGQISSEVPQNLSASRPQDRQFILSSKKLLLSDSGFYLCAWNREPNSPLHFGNGTRLTVT.

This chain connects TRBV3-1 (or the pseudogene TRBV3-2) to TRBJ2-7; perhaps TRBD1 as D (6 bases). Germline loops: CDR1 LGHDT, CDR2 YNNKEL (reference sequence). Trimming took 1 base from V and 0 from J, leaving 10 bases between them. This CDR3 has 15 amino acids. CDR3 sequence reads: CASSQGTANSYEQYF. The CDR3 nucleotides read TGTGCCAGCAGCCAAGGGACAGCCAACTCCTACGAGCAGTACTTC.

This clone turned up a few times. The CDR3 nucleotides read TGTGCCACCAGTGATGGACCCGGACAGGGGGGACAAGAGACCCAGTACTTC. Its protein is CATSDGPGQGGQETQYF. The chain recombines TRBV24-1 with TRBJ2-5, with 10 bases identical to TRBD1. CDR1 KGHDR and CDR2 SFDVKD come from the germline V gene. The junction had 8 bases not matched to a gene; V was cut back by 3 bases and J by 2 bases. The CDR3 is 17 amino acids.

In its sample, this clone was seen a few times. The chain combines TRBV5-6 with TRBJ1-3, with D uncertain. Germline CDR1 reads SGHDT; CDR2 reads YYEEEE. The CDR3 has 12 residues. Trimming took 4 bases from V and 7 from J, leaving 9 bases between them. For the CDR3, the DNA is TGTGCCAGCAGCACCGGGTGGAACACCATATATTTT. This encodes CASSTGWNTIYF.

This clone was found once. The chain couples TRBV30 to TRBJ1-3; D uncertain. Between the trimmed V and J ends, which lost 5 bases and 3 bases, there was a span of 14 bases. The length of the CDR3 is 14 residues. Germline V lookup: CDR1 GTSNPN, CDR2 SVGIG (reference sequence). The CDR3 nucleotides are TGTGCCTGGGATCGTGTAATGAGTGGAAACACCATATATTTT. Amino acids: CAWDRVMSGNTIYF.

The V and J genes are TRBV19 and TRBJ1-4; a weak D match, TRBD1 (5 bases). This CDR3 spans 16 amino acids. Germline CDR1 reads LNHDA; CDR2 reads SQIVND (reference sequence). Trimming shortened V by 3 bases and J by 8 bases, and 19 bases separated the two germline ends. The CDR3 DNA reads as TGTGCCAGTAGTATCACCCGGAAAGGGGCCGGAGAAAAACTGTTTTTT. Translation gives CASSITRKGAGEKLFF.

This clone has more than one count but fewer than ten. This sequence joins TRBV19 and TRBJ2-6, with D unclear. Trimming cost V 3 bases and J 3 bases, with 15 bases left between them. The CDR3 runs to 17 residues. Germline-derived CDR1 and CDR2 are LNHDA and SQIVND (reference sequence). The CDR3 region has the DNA TGTGCCAGTAGTATCGCGCTTGTTACAGTTGGGGCCAACGTCCTGACTTTC. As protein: CASSIALVTVGANVLTF. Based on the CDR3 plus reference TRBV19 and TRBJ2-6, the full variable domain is DGGITQSPKYLFRKEGQNVTLSCEQNLNHDAMYWYRQDPGQGLRLIYYSQIVNDFQKGDIAEGYSVSREKKESFPLTVTSAQKNPTAFYLCASSIALVTVGANVLTFGAGSRLTVL.

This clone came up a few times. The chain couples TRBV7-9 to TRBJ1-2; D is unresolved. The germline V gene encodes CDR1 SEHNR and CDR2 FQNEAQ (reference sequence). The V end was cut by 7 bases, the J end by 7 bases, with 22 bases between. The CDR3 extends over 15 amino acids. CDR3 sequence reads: CASTPILVPIGGYTF. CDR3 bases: TGTGCCAGCACCCCAATTTTAGTGCCTATCGGTGGCTACACCTTC.

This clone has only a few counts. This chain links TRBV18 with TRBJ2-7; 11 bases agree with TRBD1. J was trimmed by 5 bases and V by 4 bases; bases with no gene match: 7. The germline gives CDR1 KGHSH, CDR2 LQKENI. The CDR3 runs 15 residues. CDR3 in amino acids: CASSLAGTGGNEQYF. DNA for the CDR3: TGTGCCAGCTCACTCGCCGGGACAGGGGGGAACGAGCAGTACTTC.